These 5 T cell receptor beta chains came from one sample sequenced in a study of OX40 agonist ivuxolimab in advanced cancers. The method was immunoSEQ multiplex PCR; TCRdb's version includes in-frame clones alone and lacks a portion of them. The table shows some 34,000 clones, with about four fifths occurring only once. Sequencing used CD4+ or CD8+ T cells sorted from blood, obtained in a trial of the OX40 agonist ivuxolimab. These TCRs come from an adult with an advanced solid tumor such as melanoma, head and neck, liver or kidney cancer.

The CDR3 DNA reads as TGTGCCAGCAGGTACGATCCGGGACAGGGGGTTTTTCAGCCCCAGCATTTT. Translation gives CASRYDPGQGVFQPQHF. The J gene is TRBJ1-5, the V gene TRBV11-3; TRBD1 matches 11 bases. With V trimmed by 6 bases and J by 6 bases, 13 bases remained unmatched. Germline V gives CDR1 SGHNT, CDR2 YENEEA. CDR3 size: 17 residues.

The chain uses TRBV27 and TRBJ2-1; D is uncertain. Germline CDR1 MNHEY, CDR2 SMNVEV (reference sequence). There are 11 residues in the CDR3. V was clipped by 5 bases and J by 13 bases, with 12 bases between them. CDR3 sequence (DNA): TGTGCCAGCAGTCGACTCGATCAACAGTTCTTC. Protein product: CASSRLDQQFF.

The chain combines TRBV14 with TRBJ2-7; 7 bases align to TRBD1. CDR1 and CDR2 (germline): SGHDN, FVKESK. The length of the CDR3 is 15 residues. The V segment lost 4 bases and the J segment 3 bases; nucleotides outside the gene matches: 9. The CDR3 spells CASSLWDSPIYEQYF. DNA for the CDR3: TGTGCCAGCAGCCTGTGGGACAGCCCCATCTACGAGCAGTACTTC.

Here the CDR3 DNA reads TGTGCCAGCAGCTTAGCTGTCGGCTCGAACACTGAAGCTTTCTTT. Its translation is CASSLAVGSNTEAFF. The chain uses TRBV7-9 and TRBJ1-1; D ambiguous. Trimming cost V 0 bases and J 1 base, with 9 bases left between them. Germline CDR1 reads SEHNR; CDR2 reads FQNEAQ (reference sequence). The CDR3 has 15 residues.

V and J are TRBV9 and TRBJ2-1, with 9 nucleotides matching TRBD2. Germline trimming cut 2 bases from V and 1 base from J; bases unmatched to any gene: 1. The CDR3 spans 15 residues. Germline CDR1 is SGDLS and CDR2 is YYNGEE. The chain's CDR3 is CASSVAGGSYNEQFF. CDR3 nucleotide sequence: TGTGCCAGCAGCGTTGCGGGAGGGTCCTACAATGAGCAGTTCTTC.